A selection of T cell receptor beta chains follows, all from one sample in a study of a mutant IDH1 vaccine in newly diagnosed glioma. What these receptors recognize is not known. Here immunoSEQ multiplex PCR was the method, and the copy in TCRdb shows in-frame clones only, minus some. The table lists around 53,000 clones, 84% of them singletons, with roughly 4.5% in the top ten. Sample: PBMCs, taken from a glioma patient whose treatment included an IDH1 peptide vaccine. The receptors come from a woman aged 25 to 39 with glioma. Some clones in this sample may be carry-over from other donors' samples. The CDR3 runs from the conserved cysteine through the conserved F or W.

j_call,cdr3_length,v_call,cdr3_aa
TRBJ1-2,14,TRBV6-5,CASRPGTANYGYTF
TRBJ2-7,16,TRBV15,CATSRVLGQGANEQYF
TRBJ2-1,17,TRBV7-7,CASSSLPGLAGKNEQFF
TRBJ2-4,13,TRBV5-1,CATLSGTKNIQYF
TRBJ1-1,12,TRBV6-1,CASRRSNTEAFF
TRBJ1-2,12,TRBV6-6,CGGQPANYGYTF
TRBJ2-2,15,TRBV10-3,CAISHQTGPTGELFF
TRBJ2-5,16,TRBV15,CATSRDKAGGWETQYF
TRBJ2-2,14,TRBV13,CASSPTSFTGELFF
TRBJ2-3,18,TRBV4-1,CASSQRTHVAASTDTQYF
TRBJ1-1,15,TRBV9,CASSPPTGSGTEAFF
TRBJ2-2,15,TRBV6-6,CASSYIGTLTGELFF
TRBJ2-3,14,TRBV9,CASSLGTGGDTQYF
TRBJ1-1,12,TRBV29-1,CSVPKGSTEAFF
TRBJ1-5,14,TRBV7-9,CASSPDGRNQPQHF
TRBJ1-4,11,TRBV19,CASRGAEKLFF
TRBJ2-6,17,TRBV2,CASNPGKGNSGANVLTF
TRBJ2-7,13,TRBV6-6,CATRTSGPYEQYF
TRBJ2-2,14,TRBV5-1,CASSLGAPTGELFF
TRBJ1-1,17,TRBV7-8,CASSSRYRGPMNTEAFF
TRBJ2-1,17,TRBV7-2,CASSLDRVPRGYNEQFF
TRBJ1-2,16,TRBV4-1,CASSQEDRGASYGYTF
TRBJ2-7,14,TRBV6-5,CASSLGQYSYEQYF
TRBJ2-5,15,TRBV6-5,CASSRGTGRVGTQYF
TRBJ1-4,12,TRBV19,CASRLQGSSLFF
TRBJ2-2,17,TRBV5-1,CASPPGNRSTNTGELFF
TRBJ1-1,14,TRBV15,CATSRAGSRGEAFF
TRBJ1-4,14,TRBV28,CASSPLGGGEKLFF
TRBJ1-1,13,TRBV30,CAWRGDKNTEAFF
TRBJ2-7,15,TRBV27,CASALGLAGYYEQYF
TRBJ2-7,14,TRBV4-2,CASSRAPGIDEQYF
TRBJ1-1,14,TRBV7-9,CASSLGGGNTEAFF
TRBJ2-7,12,TRBV29-1,CSVKRDGYEQYF
TRBJ2-2,16,TRBV6-5,CASSYSTQGGTGELFF
TRBJ1-2,14,TRBV5-6,CASSLAPPGPGYTF
TRBJ2-1,13,TRBV12-5,CASGLPGYNEQFF
TRBJ1-4,15,TRBV19,CASSMAEDRGEKLFF
TRBJ1-1,13,TRBV4-2,CASSPGGNTEAFF